This T cell receptor (beta chain) is drawn from a study of CD8 T cells in ankylosing spondylitis. This clonotype was seen more than once but under ten times. TCRdb analysed the 5' RACE reads with MiXCR anew, one entry per CDR3 protein. The table includes roughly 130,000 distinct CDR3 sequences, roughly 13% detected once. The CDR3 sequence is 17 residues long. CDR1 is SGDLS and CDR2 is YYNGEE in the germline V gene. V lost 1 base to trimming and J lost 4 bases, with 15 bases between them. Sequencing was carried out using blood, either unsorted or a sorted T cell fraction (not recorded which). This TCR was recovered from a female donor with ankylosing spondylitis or in good health (not recorded which). The chain combines TRBV9 with TRBJ2-6, with unresolved D. DNA of the CDR3: TGTGCCAGCAGCGTAAGTAGTATGGGATCCGGGGCCAACGTCCTGACTTTC. Translating gives CASSVSSMGSGANVLTF.